A selection of T cell receptor beta chains follows, all from one sample in a study of memory CD4+ T cells and cytomegalovirus serostatus. Assay: immunoSEQ multiplex PCR; the TCRdb copy retains only in-frame clones and omits some. Of 55,000 to 75,000 clones listed, 80% to 85% are singletons. The sample was memory CD4+ T cells from blood. Receptors originate from an adult in good health and CMV-seronegative. CDR3s include the opening cysteine and the closing phenylalanine or tryptophan. A D gene is named only where the DNA matches it firmly. Clone size is shown for a subset of rows, as once, few, many or a class of expanded clone.

clone size: -; J gene: TRBJ1-1; V gene: TRBV7-8; D gene: TRBD1; CDR3 DNA: TGTGCCAGCAGCAGCAAACAGGGGGTCACTGAAGCTTTCTTT; CDR3 protein: CASSSKQGVTEAFF
clone size: -; J gene: TRBJ2-5; V gene: TRBV5-8; D gene: TRBD1; CDR3 DNA: TGTGCCAGCAGCCGGGGACAGCAAGAGACCCAGTACTTC; CDR3 protein: CASSRGQQETQYF
clone size: -; J gene: TRBJ1-2; V gene: TRBV29-1; D gene: TRBD1; CDR3 DNA: TGCAGCGGGGGGGGACAGGGCGTTGGCTACACCTTC; CDR3 protein: CSGGGQGVGYTF
clone size: once; J gene: TRBJ2-7; V gene: TRBV28; D gene: TRBD1; CDR3 DNA: TGTGCCAGCAGTTTAAGGGGACAGACCCGCCAGTACTTC; CDR3 protein: CASSLRGQTRQYF
clone size: once; J gene: TRBJ2-6; V gene: TRBV30; D gene: TRBD2; CDR3 DNA: TGTGCCTGGACGCTGGGGGGGTCTGGGGCCAACGTCCTGACTTTC; CDR3 protein: CAWTLGGSGANVLTF
clone size: once; J gene: TRBJ1-4; V gene: TRBV18; D gene: -; CDR3 DNA: TGTGCCAGCTCTGGGCAGAATAATGAAAAACTGTTTTTT; CDR3 protein: CASSGQNNEKLFF
clone size: few; J gene: TRBJ1-2; V gene: TRBV19; D gene: -; CDR3 DNA: TGTGCCAGTAGTATAGCACAGAACTATGGCTACACCTTC; CDR3 protein: CASSIAQNYGYTF
clone size: -; J gene: TRBJ2-7; V gene: TRBV6-6; D gene: TRBD2; CDR3 DNA: TGTGCCAGCAGTCGGGAGGGGAGGTACGAGCAGTACTTC; CDR3 protein: CASSREGRYEQYF
clone size: few; J gene: TRBJ1-2; V gene: TRBV19; D gene: -; CDR3 DNA: TGTGCCAGTAGTATGGACAGTAACTATGGCTACACCTTC; CDR3 protein: CASSMDSNYGYTF
clone size: -; J gene: TRBJ1-5; V gene: TRBV11-2; D gene: TRBD1; CDR3 DNA: TGTGCCAGCAGCCGGACAGGGGACCAGCCCCAGCATTTT; CDR3 protein: CASSRTGDQPQHF
clone size: once; J gene: TRBJ2-1; V gene: TRBV7-9; D gene: -; CDR3 DNA: TGTGCCAGCTCGGGTTGGCAGAGCTCCTACAATGAGCAGTTCTTC; CDR3 protein: CASSGWQSSYNEQFF
clone size: once; J gene: TRBJ1-3; V gene: TRBV2; D gene: TRBD1; CDR3 DNA: TGTGCCAGCAGTGCGGCCACTCGACAGGGCATATATTTT; CDR3 protein: CASSAATRQGIYF
clone size: -; J gene: TRBJ2-5; V gene: TRBV30; D gene: -; CDR3 DNA: TGTGCCTTTACGCGAGGGTGGGAGCAGTACTTC; CDR3 protein: CAFTRGWEQYF